The 16 T cell receptor beta chains presented below share a single source sample, sequenced in a study of T cell responses to AZD1222 COVID-19 vaccine. Clones were read by immunoSEQ multiplex PCR, and TCRdb kept only the in-frame ones, dropping some. The sample holds tens of thousands of clones, 87% seen once. Source: peripheral blood, taken on day 0 of AZD1222 vaccination. The receptors come from an adult in good health.

This chain uses TRBV10-1 with TRBJ1-3; 7 positions match TRBD1. Germline V gene data show CDR1 as WNHNN and CDR2 as SYGVQD (reference sequence). The CDR3 length is 15 residues. The ends lost 0 bases at V and 4 bases at J; junction bases unmatched: 3. CDR3 residues: CASSESTGVGNTIYF. In nucleotides, the CDR3 is TGCGCCAGCAGTGAGTCTACAGGGGTCGGAAACACCATATATTTT.

The chain couples TRBV18 to TRBJ2-1, with a tentative D call TRBD1 (7 bases). Germline loops: CDR1 KGHSH, CDR2 LQKENI. V shed 0 bases and J shed 4 bases, with 16 bases lying between them. The CDR3 length is 17 residues. The CDR3 DNA reads TGTGCCAGCTCACCACCGGGGGGCGGGACAGCATACAATGAGCAGTTCTTC. Translation gives CASSPPGGGTAYNEQFF.

This sequence joins TRBV6-4 and TRBJ2-1; D ambiguous. CDR3 length equals 16 residues. Germline V gene sequence: CDR1 MRHNA, CDR2 SNTAGT. With 2 bases removed from V and 2 bases from J, the gap between germline ends came to 13 bases. CDR3 sequence (DNA): TGTGCCAGCAGTGACCGGTATAAGCGTCCCTACAATGAGCAGTTCTTC. This translates into CASSDRYKRPYNEQFF.

This chain connects TRBV6-1 to TRBJ2-7; D is ambiguous. Trimming took 1 base from V and 6 from J, leaving 1 base between them. The germline V gene encodes CDR1 MNHNS and CDR2 SASEGT. CDR3 length equals 10 residues. The CDR3 sequence is CASSEGEQYF. DNA for the CDR3: TGTGCCAGCAGTGAAGGCGAGCAGTACTTC.

The chain is built from TRBV7-2 and TRBJ1-1; 9 bases agree with TRBD1. V shed 1 base and J 3 bases; nucleotides not matched to a gene: 3. The CDR3 totals 15 residues. From germline, CDR1 is SGHTA and CDR2 FQGNSA. The CDR3 DNA follows: TGTGCCAGCAGCTTAGGGGGGACAGGGTACACTGAAGCTTTCTTT. It encodes CASSLGGTGYTEAFF.

The chain uses TRBV19 and TRBJ2-7; a weak D match, TRBD2 (6 bases). The CDR3 extends over 13 amino acids. Trimming took off 5 bases at V and 4 bases at J, with 12 bases between the two ends. The germline V gene encodes CDR1 LNHDA and CDR2 SQIVND (reference sequence). The CDR3 DNA reads as TGTGCCAGTAGTCGCGGAGGGTTTTACGAGCAGTACTTC. Protein: CASSRGGFYEQYF.

V gene TRBV5-6 combines with J gene TRBJ2-7; D is undetermined. With 1 base removed from V and 2 bases from J, the gap between germline ends came to 13 bases. CDR3 length: 15 amino acids. CDR1 is SGHDT, CDR2 YYEEEE, per germline. The CDR3 loop is CASSLRWSRTYEQYF. DNA of the CDR3: TGTGCCAGCAGCTTGAGGTGGTCTAGAACCTACGAGCAGTACTTC. Complete variable domain (other parts from reference TRBV5-6 and TRBJ2-7): DAGVTQSPTHLIKTRGQQVTLRCSPKSGHDTVSWYQQALGQGPQFIFQYYEEEERQRGNFPDRFSGHQFPNYSSELNVNALLLGDSALYLCASSLRWSRTYEQYFGPGTRLTVT.

This chain uses TRBV12-5 with TRBJ1-2, with D possibly TRBD1 on 6 matching bases. The CDR3 sequence is 14 residues long. V lost 6 bases and J lost 8, with 19 bases in between. Germline V gene lookup returns CDR1 LGHNT and CDR2 FRNRAP. As DNA, the CDR3 is TGTGCTAGTGGCCGGGACACCGCTCTTGAGGGCTACACCTTC. The encoded protein is CASGRDTALEGYTF.

The V call is TRBV18, the J call TRBJ2-7; D may be TRBD2 (5 bases). V lost 0 bases, J lost 5 bases, and 11 bases lay in between. The CDR3 contains 14 residues. Germline V lookup: CDR1 KGHSH, CDR2 LQKENI. The CDR3 protein is CASSPPSMEDEQYF. The CDR3 DNA reads TGTGCCAGCTCACCACCCTCCATGGAGGACGAGCAGTACTTC.

The chain joins TRBV19 to TRBJ2-7, with 12 bases lining up with TRBD1. The CDR3 loop spans 13 amino acids. Losses at the gene ends were 5 bases for V and 6 bases for J; bases not matched to a gene: 2. CDR1 and CDR2 (germline): LNHDA, SQIVND (reference sequence). For the CDR3, the DNA is TGTGCCAGTAGTGGGACAGGGGGCCTCGAGCAGTACTTC. Translation: CASSGTGGLEQYF.

The chain uses TRBV28 and TRBJ2-2, with 8 positions matching TRBD2. Germline CDR1 reads MDHEN; CDR2 reads SYDVKM. Trimming removed 4 bases from V and 1 base from J; junction bases left unmatched: 14. CDR3 length equals 19 residues. CDR3: CASSYRGGGGRGNTGELFF. The CDR3 DNA sequence: TGTGCCAGCAGTTACCGAGGAGGCGGGGGGCGCGGGAACACCGGGGAGCTGTTTTTT.

The chain couples TRBV6-5 to TRBJ2-2; 7 positions match TRBD1. The CDR3 extends over 15 amino acids. Germline V gives CDR1 MNHEY, CDR2 SVGAGI. V gave up 6 bases and J gave up 5 bases; unmatched junction bases: 9. The CDR3 coding sequence is TGTGCCAGCAGCCGACAGGGATGGGGAACCGGGGAGCTGTTTTTT. This codes for CASSRQGWGTGELFF.

The CDR3 bases are TGCGCCAGCAGCCGGAAGGGACTAGCGGGGAATGAGCAGTTCTTC. This codes for CASSRKGLAGNEQFF. The chain combines TRBV4-1 with TRBJ2-1; 13 bases are shared with TRBD2. Germline-derived CDR1 and CDR2 are MGHRA and YSYEKL. The CDR3 has 15 residues. Unmatched junction bases numbered 4, after V lost 4 bases and J lost 7 bases.

The J gene is TRBJ1-3, the V gene TRBV5-1; D perhaps matches TRBD1 (6 bases). Looked up from germline, CDR1 is SGHRS and CDR2 is YFSETQ. The V and J ends lost 0 bases and 0 bases respectively, with 16 bases between them. The CDR3 is made up of 18 amino acids. CDR3 residues: CASSLAGTGARSGNTIYF. CDR3 in DNA: TGCGCCAGCAGCTTGGCGGGAACGGGGGCCCGCTCTGGAAACACCATATATTTT.

This clone appeared once. The V call is TRBV6-5, the J call TRBJ1-4; D is unclear. The CDR3 is made up of 13 amino acids. Trimming took off 2 bases at V and 6 bases at J, with 7 bases between the two ends. The germline V gene has CDR1 MNHEY and CDR2 SVGAGI. CDR3 bases: TGTGCCAGCAGTTACGTAAGGGATGAAAAACTGTTTTTT. Translating gives CASSYVRDEKLFF.

The chain recombines TRBV2 with TRBJ2-3; 7 bases agree with TRBD2. The germline V gene encodes CDR1 SNHLY and CDR2 FYNNEI. Germline trimming cut 6 bases from V and 7 bases from J; bases unmatched to any gene: 7. This CDR3 comprises 13 residues. This CDR3 is CASRGGVGNTQYF. In nucleotides, the CDR3 is TGTGCCAGCAGGGGAGGGGTGGGAAATACGCAGTATTTT.